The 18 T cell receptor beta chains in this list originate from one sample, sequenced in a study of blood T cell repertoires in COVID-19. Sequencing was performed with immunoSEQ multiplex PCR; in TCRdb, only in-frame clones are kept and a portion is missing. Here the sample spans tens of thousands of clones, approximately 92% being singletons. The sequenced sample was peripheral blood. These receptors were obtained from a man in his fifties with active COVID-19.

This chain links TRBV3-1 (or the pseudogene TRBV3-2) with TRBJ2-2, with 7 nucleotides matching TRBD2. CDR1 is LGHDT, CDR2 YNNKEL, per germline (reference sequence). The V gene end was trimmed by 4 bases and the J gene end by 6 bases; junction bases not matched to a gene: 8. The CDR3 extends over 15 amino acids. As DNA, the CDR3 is TGTGCCAGCAGCCCCCAAGGACTAGTTTCCGGGGAGCTGTTTTTT. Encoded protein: CASSPQGLVSGELFF.

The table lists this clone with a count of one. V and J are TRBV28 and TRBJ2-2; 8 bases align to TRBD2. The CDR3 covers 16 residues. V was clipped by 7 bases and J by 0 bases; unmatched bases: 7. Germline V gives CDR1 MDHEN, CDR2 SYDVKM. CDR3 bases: TGTGCCAGCAAATTACTAGCGGATACGAACACCGGGGAGCTGTTTTTT. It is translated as CASKLLADTNTGELFF.

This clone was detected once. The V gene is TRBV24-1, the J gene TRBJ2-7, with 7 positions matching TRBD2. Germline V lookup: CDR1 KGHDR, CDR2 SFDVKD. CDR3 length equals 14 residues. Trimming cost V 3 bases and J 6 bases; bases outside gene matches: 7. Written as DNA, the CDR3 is TGTGCCACCAGTGATCGGACTAGTTCGGTCGAGCAGTACTTC. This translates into CATSDRTSSVEQYF.

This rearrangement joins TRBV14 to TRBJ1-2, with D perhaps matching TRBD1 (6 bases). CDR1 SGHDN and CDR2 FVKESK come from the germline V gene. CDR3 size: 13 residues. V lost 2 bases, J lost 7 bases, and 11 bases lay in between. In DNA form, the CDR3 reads TGTGCCAGCAGCCAAAATTACAGGGTTGGCTACACCTTC. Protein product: CASSQNYRVGYTF.

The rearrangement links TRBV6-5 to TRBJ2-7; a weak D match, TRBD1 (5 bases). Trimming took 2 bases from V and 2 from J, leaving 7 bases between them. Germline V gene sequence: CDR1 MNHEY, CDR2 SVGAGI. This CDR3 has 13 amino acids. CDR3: CASSYGRAYEQYF. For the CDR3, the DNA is TGTGCCAGCAGTTACGGCAGGGCCTACGAGCAGTACTTC.

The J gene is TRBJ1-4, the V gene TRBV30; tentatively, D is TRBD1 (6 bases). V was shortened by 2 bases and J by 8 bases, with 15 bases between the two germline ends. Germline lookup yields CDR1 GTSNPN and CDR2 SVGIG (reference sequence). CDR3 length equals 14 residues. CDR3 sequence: CAWSPTGRGEKLFF. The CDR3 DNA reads TGTGCCTGGAGTCCGACAGGCCGCGGGGAAAAACTGTTTTTT.

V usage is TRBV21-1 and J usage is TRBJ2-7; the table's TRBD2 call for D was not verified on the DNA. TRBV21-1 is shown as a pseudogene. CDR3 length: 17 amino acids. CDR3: CASSKGGRTSGPYEQYF. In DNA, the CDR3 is TGTGCCAGCAGCAAAGGGGGGAGGACTAGCGGCCCCTACGAGCAGTACTTC.

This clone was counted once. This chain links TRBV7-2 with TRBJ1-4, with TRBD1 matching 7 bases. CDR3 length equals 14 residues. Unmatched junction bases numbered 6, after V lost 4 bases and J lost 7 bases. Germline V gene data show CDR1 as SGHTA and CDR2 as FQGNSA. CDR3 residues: CASSSSGTVEKLFF. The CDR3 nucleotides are TGTGCCAGCAGCTCCTCCGGGACAGTTGAAAAACTGTTTTTT.

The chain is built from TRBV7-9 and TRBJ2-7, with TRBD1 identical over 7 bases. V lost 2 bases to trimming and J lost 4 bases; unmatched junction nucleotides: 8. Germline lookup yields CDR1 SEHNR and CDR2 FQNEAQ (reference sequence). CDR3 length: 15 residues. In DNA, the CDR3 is TGTGCCAGCAGCTTACTAGGGGGCGTCGGATACGAGCAGTACTTC. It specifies CASSLLGGVGYEQYF.

The DNA of the CDR3 is TGCGCCAGCAGCTTTCGGACTAGCGGGGACCCAAGCTCCTACGAGCAGTACTTC. Translating gives CASSFRTSGDPSSYEQYF. V usage is TRBV5-1 and J usage is TRBJ2-7; 12 nucleotides agree with TRBD2. The length of the CDR3 is 18 residues. V gave up 2 bases and J gave up 0 bases; unmatched junction bases: 9. Germline CDR1 reads SGHRS; CDR2 reads YFSETQ. The full variable domain, completed using reference TRBV5-1 and TRBJ2-7, is KAGVTQTPRYLIKTRGQQVTLSCSPISGHRSVSWYQQTPGQGLQFLFEYFSETQRNKGNFPGRFSGRQFSNSRSEMNVSTLELGDSALYLCASSFRTSGDPSSYEQYFGPGTRLTVT.

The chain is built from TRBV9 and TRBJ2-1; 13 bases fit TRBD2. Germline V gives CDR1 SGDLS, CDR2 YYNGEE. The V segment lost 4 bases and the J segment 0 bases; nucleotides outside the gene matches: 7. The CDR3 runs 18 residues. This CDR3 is CASSTGTSGTSSYNEQFF. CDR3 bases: TGTGCCAGCAGCACCGGGACTAGCGGGACGAGCTCCTACAATGAGCAGTTCTTC.

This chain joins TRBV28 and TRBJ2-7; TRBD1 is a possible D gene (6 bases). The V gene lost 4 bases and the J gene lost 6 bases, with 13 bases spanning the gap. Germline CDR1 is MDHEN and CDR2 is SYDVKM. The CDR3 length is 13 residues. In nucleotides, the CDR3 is TGTGCCAGCAGTTCCCCAGGGGCTCGCGAGCAGTACTTC. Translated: CASSSPGAREQYF.

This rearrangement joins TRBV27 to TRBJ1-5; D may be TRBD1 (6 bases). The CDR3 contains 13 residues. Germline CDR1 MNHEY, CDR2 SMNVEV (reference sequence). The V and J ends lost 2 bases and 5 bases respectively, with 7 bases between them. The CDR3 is CASSLTGHQPQHF. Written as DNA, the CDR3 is TGTGCCAGCAGTTTAACAGGGCATCAGCCCCAGCATTTT.

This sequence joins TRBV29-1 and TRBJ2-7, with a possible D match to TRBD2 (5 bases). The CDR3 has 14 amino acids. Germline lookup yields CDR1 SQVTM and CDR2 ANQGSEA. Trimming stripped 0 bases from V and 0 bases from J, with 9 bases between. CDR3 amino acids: CSVEDTRDSYEQYF. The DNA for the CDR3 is TGCAGCGTTGAAGATACACGGGACTCCTACGAGCAGTACTTC.

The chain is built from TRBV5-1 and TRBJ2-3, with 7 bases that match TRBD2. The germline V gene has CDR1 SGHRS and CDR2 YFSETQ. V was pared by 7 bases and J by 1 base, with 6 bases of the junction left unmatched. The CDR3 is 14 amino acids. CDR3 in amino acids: CASGGGLGTDTQYF. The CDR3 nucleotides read TGCGCCAGCGGCGGGGGTCTAGGCACAGATACGCAGTATTTT.

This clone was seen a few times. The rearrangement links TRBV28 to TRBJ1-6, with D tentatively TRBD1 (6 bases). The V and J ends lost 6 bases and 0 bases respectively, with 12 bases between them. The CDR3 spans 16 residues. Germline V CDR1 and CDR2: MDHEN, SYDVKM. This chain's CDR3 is CASRHRASSYNSPLHF. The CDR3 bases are TGTGCCAGCAGACACAGGGCAAGCTCCTATAATTCACCCCTCCACTTT.

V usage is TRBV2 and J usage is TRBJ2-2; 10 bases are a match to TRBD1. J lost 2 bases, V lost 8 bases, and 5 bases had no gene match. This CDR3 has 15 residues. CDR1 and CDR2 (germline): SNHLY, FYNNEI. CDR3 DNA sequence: TGTGCCAGCCGGGGACAGGGGCGAAACACCGGGGAGCTGTTTTTT. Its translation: CASRGQGRNTGELFF.

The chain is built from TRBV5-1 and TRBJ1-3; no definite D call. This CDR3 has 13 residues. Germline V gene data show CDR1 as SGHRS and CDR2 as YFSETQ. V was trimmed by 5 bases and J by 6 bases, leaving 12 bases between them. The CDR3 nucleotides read TGCGCCAGCAGGCCTGACACCGAAAACACCATATATTTT. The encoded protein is CASRPDTENTIYF.